A selection of T cell receptor beta chains follows, all from one sample in a study of shared clonotypes between healthy human individuals. TCRdb's copy holds only in-frame clones and misses some; the assay was immunoSEQ multiplex PCR. The sample records about 1 million clones, around 74% being singletons. The sequencing input was memory CD4+ T cells sorted from blood. The receptor source for this set is a man aged 18 to 29 in good health. Both conserved end residues are part of each CDR3. A D gene is named only where the DNA matches it firmly. A clone size is listed for some rows: how often the clone was seen (once, few, many), or a class if it is expanded.

NA,TRBJ1-3,14,TRBV19,NA,CASSPGNERNTIYF,TGTGCCAGTAGTCCCGGGAACGAGAGAAACACCATATATTTT
NA,TRBJ2-2,14,TRBV5-1,TRBD2,CASNREGLSGELFF,TGCGCCAGCAATCGGGAGGGCCTCTCCGGGGAGCTGTTTTTT
few,TRBJ2-5,15,TRBV6-5,TRBD2,CASSYALAGRETQYF,TGTGCCAGCAGTTACGCGCTAGCGGGGCGAGAGACCCAGTACTTC
NA,TRBJ1-5,13,TRBV7-2,NA,CASSLRGEQPQHF,TGTGCCAGCAGCTTAAGGGGGGAACAGCCCCAGCATTTT
once,TRBJ1-3,17,TRBV7-8,TRBD1,CASSFYQGGLSGNTIYF,TGTGCCAGCAGCTTTTATCAGGGGGGTCTCTCTGGAAACACCATATATTTT
NA,TRBJ2-7,15,TRBV2,TRBD2,CASIQGGTSAHEQYF,TGTGCCAGCATCCAAGGGGGGACTAGCGCCCACGAGCAGTACTTC
once,TRBJ1-2,10,TRBV6-5,NA,CASSYAGYTF,TGTGCCAGCAGTTACGCCGGCTACACCTTC
once,TRBJ1-3,14,TRBV6-1,NA,CASRHRLSGNTIYF,TGTGCCAGCAGGCACAGGCTCTCTGGAAACACCATATATTTT
NA,TRBJ1-5,13,TRBV30,TRBD1,CAWSSETGRPQHF,TGTGCCTGGAGTTCCGAGACAGGGCGGCCCCAGCATTTT
NA,TRBJ2-7,16,TRBV7-9,NA,CASSLVAGAPAYEQYF,TGTGCCAGCAGCTTAGTGGCAGGGGCCCCGGCCTACGAGCAGTACTTC